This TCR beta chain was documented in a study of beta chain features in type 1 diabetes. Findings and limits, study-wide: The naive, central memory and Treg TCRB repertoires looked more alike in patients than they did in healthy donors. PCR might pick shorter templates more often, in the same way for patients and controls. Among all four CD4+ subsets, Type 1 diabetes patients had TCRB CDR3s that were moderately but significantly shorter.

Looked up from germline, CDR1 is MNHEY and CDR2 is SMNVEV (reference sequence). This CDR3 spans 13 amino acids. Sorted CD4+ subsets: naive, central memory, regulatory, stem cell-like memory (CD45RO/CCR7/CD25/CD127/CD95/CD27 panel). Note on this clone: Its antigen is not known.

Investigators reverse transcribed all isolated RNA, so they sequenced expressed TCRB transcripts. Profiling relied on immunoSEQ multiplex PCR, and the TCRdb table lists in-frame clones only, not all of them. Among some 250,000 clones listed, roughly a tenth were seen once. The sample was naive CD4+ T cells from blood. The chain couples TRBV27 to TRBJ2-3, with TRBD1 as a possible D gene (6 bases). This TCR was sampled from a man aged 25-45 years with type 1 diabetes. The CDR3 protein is CQTGGHITDTQYF. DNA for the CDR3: TGTCAAACTGGGGGCCATATCACAGATACGCAGTATTTT.